Described below is a single T cell receptor beta chain sequence and its context. No cognate antigen has been identified for it. Base quality data are lacking; no much larger clone is found one base away. The data were obtained in a study of CD8 T cells in ankylosing spondylitis (dated by TCRdb to about 2017). Notes on the research overall: To find TCR variants linked to disease, the study profiled T cell receptor beta repertoires in ankylosing spondylitis patients and healthy donors. The full study cohort was made up of about two dozen ankylosing spondylitis patients and 108 healthy donors. Peripheral blood was sampled, and synovial fluid was additionally collected from ankylosing spondylitis patients.

Summary of the overall study and its limitations: Some motif variants had previously been reported in the synovial fluid and blood of reactive arthritis patients, which suggests shared mechanisms of disease initiation. A CD8+ phenotype was shown by the disease-linked clones, which were found at relatively low frequencies in peripheral blood. Significant enrichment of the disease-linked clones was reported in matched synovial fluid samples from ankylosing spondylitis patients. Blood from ankylosing spondylitis patients appeared to be characterized by a TCR beta motif composed of about eight highly homologous amino acid variants.

Sequencing was carried out with an Illumina HiSeq 2500. Quantitative 5'-RACE with molecular barcodes was the method used to prepare the TCR beta libraries. Turning to the authors' computational methods: Disease-linked TCR variants were identified with a new computational method built on a probabilistic model of VDJ rearrangement. Through fastp at Q25 and MiXCR, TCRdb rebuilt clones from the public reads, retaining in-frame beta chains. Under each unique CDR3 protein, matching rows form one entry showing the most common genes and DNA. For this entry, the V and J calls and clone size follow TCRdb and not the study's own pipeline. The sample has some 130,000 distinct CDR3 sequences on record, roughly 7.7% of them singletons. 7.3% of the sample comes from the top ten. Synovial fluid samples were paired with blood samples taken from the same ankylosing spondylitis patients. Sequenced: synovial fluid, either unsorted or a sorted T cell fraction (not recorded which). The sequence came from a male donor with ankylosing spondylitis.

The CDR3 sequence is CASSPWGSGVADTQYF. Here is the DNA: TGTGCCAGCAGCCCCTGGGGCAGCGGGGTCGCAGATACGCAGTATTTT. Here the chain combines TRBV6-2 or TRBV6-3 and TRBJ2-3, with 7 bases in between that match TRBD2. Unmatched junction bases come to 13, with V trimmed by 6 bases and J by 4 bases. Reading the germline V gene gives CDR1 MNHEY and CDR2 SVGEGT. Counted from cysteine to phenylalanine, this CDR3 has 16 amino acids. Only CDR3 DNA is held: 48 bases, read in frame from base 1.